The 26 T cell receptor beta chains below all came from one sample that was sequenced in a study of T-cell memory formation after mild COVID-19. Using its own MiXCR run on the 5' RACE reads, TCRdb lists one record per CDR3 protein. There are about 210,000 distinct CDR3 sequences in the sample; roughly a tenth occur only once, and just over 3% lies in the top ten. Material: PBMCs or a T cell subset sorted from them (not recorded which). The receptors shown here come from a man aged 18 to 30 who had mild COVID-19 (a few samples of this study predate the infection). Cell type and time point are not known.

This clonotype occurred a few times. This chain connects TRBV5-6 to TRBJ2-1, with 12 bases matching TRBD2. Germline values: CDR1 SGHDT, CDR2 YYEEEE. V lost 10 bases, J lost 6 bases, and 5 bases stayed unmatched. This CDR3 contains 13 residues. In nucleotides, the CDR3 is TGTGCCGCTGGACTAGCGGGGCTCAATGAGCAGTTCTTC. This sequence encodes CAAGLAGLNEQFF.

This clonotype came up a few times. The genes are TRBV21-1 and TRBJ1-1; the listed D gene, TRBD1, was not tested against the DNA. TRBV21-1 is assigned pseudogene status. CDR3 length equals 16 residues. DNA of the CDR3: TGTGCCAGCAGCAAACGGTCCAGGGGGGTGAACACTGAAGCTTTCTTT. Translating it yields CASSKRSRGVNTEAFF.

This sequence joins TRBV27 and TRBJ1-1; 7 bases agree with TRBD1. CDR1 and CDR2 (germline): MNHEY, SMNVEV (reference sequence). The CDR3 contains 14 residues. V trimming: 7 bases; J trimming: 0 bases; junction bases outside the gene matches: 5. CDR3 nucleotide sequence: TGTGCCAGCACCCCCGACAGGGTGAACACTGAAGCTTTCTTT. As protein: CASTPDRVNTEAFF.

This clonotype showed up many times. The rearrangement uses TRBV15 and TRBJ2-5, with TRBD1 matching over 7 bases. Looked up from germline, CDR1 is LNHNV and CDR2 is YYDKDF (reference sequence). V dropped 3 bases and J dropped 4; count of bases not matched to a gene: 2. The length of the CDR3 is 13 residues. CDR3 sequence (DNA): TGTGCCACCAGCAGGACAGGGTTAGAGACCCAGTACTTC. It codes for CATSRTGLETQYF.

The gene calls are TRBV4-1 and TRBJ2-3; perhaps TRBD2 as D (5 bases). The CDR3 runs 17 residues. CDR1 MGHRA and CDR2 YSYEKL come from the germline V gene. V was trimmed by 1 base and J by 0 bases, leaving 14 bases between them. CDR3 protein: CASSQATLLVSTDTQYF. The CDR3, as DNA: TGCGCCAGCAGCCAAGCAACATTACTAGTTAGCACAGATACGCAGTATTTT.

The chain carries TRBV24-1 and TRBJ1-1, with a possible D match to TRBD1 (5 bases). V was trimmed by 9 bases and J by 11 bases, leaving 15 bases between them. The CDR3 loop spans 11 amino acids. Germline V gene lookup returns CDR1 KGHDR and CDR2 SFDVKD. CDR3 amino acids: CATAGGGIAFF. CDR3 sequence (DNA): TGTGCCACCGCGGGGGGGGGAATCGCTTTCTTT.

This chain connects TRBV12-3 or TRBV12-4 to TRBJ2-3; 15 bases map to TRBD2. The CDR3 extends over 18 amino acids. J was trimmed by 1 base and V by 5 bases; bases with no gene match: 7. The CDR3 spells CASSPGLAGGVRTDTQYF. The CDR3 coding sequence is TGTGCCAGCAGTCCGGGACTAGCGGGGGGCGTTCGCACAGATACGCAGTATTTT.

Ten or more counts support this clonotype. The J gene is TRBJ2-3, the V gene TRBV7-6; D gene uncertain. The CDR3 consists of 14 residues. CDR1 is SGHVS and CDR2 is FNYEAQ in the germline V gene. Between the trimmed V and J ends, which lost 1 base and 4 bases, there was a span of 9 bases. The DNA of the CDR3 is TGTGCCAGCAGCTTAGACGCGACGGCAGATACGCAGTATTTT. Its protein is CASSLDATADTQYF.

CDR3 in amino acids: CSAQTDYGYTF. CDR3 nucleotide sequence: TGCAGTGCCCAGACCGATTATGGCTACACCTTC. This chain joins TRBV20-1 and TRBJ1-2; D is undetermined. The CDR3 sequence is 11 residues long. V was clipped by 6 bases and J by 5 bases, with 10 bases between them. The germline CDR1 and CDR2 sequences are DFQATT and SNEGSKA (reference sequence).

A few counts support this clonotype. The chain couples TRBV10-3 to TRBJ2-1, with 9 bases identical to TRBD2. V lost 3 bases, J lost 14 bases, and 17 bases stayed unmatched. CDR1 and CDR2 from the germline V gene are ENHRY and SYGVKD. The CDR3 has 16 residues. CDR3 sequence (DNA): TGTGCCATCAGTGATAGGCAAGGACTAGCGAGAGTCACGGAGTTCTTC. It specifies CAISDRQGLARVTEFF.

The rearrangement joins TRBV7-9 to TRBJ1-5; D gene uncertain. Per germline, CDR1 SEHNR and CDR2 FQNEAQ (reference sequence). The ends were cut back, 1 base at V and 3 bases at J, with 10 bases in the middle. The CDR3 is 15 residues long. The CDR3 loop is CASSLGPGFNQPQHF. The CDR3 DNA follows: TGTGCCAGCAGCTTAGGACCGGGGTTCAATCAGCCCCAGCATTTT. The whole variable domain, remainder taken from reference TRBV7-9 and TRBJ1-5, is DTGVSQNPRHKITKRGQNVTFRCDPISEHNRLYWYRQTLGQGPEFLTYFQNEAQLEKSRLLSDRFSAERPKGSFSTLEIQRTEQGDSAMYLCASSLGPGFNQPQHFGDGTRLSIL.

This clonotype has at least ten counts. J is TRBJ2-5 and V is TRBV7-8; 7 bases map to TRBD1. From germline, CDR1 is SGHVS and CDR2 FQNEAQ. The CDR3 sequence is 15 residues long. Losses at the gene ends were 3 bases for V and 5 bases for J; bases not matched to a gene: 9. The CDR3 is CASSFDRVGGETQYF. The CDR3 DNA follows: TGTGCCAGCAGCTTTGACAGGGTAGGAGGCGAGACCCAGTACTTC. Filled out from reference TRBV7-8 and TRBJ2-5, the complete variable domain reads GAGVSQSPRYKVAKRGQDVALRCDPISGHVSLFWYQQALGQGPEFLTYFQNEAQLDKSGLPSDRFFAERPEGSVSTLKIQRTQQEDSAVYLCASSFDRVGGETQYFGPGTRLLVL.

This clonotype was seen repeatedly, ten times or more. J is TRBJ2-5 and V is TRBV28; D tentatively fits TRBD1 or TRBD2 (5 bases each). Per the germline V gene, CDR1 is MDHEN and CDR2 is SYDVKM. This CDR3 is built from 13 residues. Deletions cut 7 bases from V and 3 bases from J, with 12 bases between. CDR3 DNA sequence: TGTGCCAGCACCCTTGGGGGAAAAGAGACCCAGTACTTC. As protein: CASTLGGKETQYF. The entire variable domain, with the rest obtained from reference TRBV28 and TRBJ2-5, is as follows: DVKVTQSSRYLVKRTGEKVFLECVQDMDHENMFWYRQDPGLGLRLIYFSYDVKMKEKGDIPEGYSVSREKKERFSLILESASTNQTSMYLCASTLGGKETQYFGPGTRLLVL.

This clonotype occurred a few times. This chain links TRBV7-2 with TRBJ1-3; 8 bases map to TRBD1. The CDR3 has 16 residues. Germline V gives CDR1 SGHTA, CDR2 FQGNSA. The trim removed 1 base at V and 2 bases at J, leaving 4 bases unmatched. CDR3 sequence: CASSLGDRGAGNTIYF. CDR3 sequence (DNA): TGTGCCAGCAGCTTAGGAGACAGGGGAGCTGGAAACACCATATATTTT.

CDR3 sequence reads: CAITREPDTEAFF. Written as DNA, the CDR3 is TGTGCCATCACGCGTGAGCCGGACACTGAAGCTTTCTTT. This rearrangement joins TRBV10-3 to TRBJ1-1, with D unresolved. The V end lost 7 bases, the J end lost 3 bases, and 12 bases lay between the germline ends. Germline assignment: CDR1 ENHRY and CDR2 SYGVKD. The CDR3 sequence is 13 residues long.

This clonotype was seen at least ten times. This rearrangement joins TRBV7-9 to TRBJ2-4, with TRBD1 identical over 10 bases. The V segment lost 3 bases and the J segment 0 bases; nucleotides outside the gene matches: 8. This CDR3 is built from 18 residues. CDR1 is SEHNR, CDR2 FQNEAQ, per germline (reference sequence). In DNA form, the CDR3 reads TGTGCCAGCAGCTTCGGACAGGGGGACCCAATAGCCAAAAACATTCAGTACTTC. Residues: CASSFGQGDPIAKNIQYF. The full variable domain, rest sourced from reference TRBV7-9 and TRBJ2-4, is DTGVSQNPRHKITKRGQNVTFRCDPISEHNRLYWYRQTLGQGPEFLTYFQNEAQLEKSRLLSDRFSAERPKGSFSTLEIQRTEQGDSAMYLCASSFGQGDPIAKNIQYFGAGTRLSVL.

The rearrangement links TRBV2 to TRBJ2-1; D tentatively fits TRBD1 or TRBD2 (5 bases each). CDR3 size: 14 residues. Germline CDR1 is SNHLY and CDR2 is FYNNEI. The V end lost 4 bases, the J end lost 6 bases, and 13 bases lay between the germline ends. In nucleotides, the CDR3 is TGTGCCAGCAGTGTCGGCTTTGGGGGCAATGAGCAGTTCTTC. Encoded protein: CASSVGFGGNEQFF.

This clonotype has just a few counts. The CDR3 sequence is CASRRDQGQGEIEAFF. DNA for the CDR3: TGTGCCAGCAGGCGAGACCAGGGACAGGGAGAAATTGAAGCTTTCTTT. The V call is TRBV7-8, the J call TRBJ1-1; 9 nucleotides match TRBD1. This CDR3 has 16 amino acids. Germline V lookup: CDR1 SGHVS, CDR2 FQNEAQ. The V segment lost 6 bases and the J segment 7 bases; nucleotides outside the gene matches: 15.

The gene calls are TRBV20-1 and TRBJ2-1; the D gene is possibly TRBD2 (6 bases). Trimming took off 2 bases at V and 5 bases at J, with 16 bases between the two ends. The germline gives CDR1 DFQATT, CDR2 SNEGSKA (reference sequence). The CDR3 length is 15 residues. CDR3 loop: CSARLSGGEDNEQFF. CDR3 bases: TGCAGTGCTAGATTGTCCGGCGGGGAGGACAATGAGCAGTTCTTC.

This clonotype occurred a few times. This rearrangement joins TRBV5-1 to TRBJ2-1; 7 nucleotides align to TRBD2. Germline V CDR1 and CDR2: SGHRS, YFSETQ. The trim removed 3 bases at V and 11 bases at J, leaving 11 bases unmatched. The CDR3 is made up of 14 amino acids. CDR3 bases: TGCGCCAGCAGCTCCAATACGGAGGGAGGGAAGCAGTTCTTC. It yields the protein CASSSNTEGGKQFF. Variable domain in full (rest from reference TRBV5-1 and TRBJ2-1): KAGVTQTPRYLIKTRGQQVTLSCSPISGHRSVSWYQQTPGQGLQFLFEYFSETQRNKGNFPGRFSGRQFSNSRSEMNVSTLELGDSALYLCASSSNTEGGKQFFGPGTRLTVL.

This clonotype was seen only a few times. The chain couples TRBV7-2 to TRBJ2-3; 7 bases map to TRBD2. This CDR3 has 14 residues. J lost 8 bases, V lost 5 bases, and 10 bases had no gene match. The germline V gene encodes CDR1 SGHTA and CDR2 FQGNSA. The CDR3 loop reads CASSQSGPGGTQYF. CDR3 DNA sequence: TGTGCCAGCAGCCAAAGCGGGCCGGGGGGTACGCAGTATTTT. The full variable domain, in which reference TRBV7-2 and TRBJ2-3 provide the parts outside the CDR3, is GAGVSQSPSNKVTEKGKDVELRCDPISGHTALYWYRQSLGQGLEFLIYFQGNSAPDKSGLPSDRFSAERTGGSVSTLTIQRTQQEDSAVYLCASSQSGPGGTQYFGPGTRLTVL.

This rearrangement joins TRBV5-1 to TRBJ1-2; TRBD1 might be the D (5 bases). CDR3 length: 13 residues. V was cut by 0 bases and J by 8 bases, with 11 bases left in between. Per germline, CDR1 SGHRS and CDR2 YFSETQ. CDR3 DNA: TGCGCCAGCAGCTTGGTGGGGGAGAGCGGCTACACCTTC. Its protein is CASSLVGESGYTF.

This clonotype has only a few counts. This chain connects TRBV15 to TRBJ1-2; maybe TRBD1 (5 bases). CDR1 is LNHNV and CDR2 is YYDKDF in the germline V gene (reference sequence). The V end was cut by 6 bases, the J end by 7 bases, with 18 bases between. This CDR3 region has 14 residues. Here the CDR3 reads CATRNRDGDFGYTF. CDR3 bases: TGTGCCACCAGGAACCGGGACGGAGATTTTGGCTACACCTTC.

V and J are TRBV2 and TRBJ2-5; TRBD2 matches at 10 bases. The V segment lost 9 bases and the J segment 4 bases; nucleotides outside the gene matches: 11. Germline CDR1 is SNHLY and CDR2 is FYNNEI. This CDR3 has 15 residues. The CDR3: CASPSGGARAETQYF. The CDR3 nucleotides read TGTGCCAGTCCCAGCGGGGGGGCCCGGGCAGAGACCCAGTACTTC.

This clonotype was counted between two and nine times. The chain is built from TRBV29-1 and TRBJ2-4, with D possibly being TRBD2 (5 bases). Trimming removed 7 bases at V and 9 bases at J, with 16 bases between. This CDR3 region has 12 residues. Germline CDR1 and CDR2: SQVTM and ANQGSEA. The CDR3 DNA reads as TGCAGCGCCTCGTCGGTTCGGGGCATTCAGTACTTC. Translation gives CSASSVRGIQYF.

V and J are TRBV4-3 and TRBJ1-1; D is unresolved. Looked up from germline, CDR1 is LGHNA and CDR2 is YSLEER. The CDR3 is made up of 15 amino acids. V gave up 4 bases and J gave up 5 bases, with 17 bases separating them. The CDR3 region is CASSPPLKGGTEAFF. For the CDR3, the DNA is TGCGCCAGCAGCCCCCCCTTGAAGGGTGGTACTGAAGCTTTCTTT.